This passage covers 19 T cell receptor beta chains from one sample sequenced in a study of T cell responses to AZD1222 COVID-19 vaccine. Repertoires were generated with immunoSEQ multiplex PCR, while TCRdb's copy carries only in-frame clones and drops some. Its clone listing holds 150,000 or so clones. The sample was peripheral blood. Receptors originate from an adult in good health.

J is TRBJ1-1 and V is TRBV9; the D is unclear. CDR1 and CDR2 (germline): SGDLS, YYNGEE. V gave up 0 bases and J gave up 2 bases, with 8 bases separating them. The CDR3 sequence is 14 residues long. As DNA, the CDR3 is TGTGCCAGCAGCGTAGAAATAAGTAACACTGAAGCTTTCTTT. This encodes CASSVEISNTEAFF. Supplemented by reference TRBV9 and TRBJ1-1, the full variable domain reads DSGVTQTPKHLITATGQRVTLRCSPRSGDLSVYWYQQSLDQGLQFLIQYYNGEERAKGNILERFSAQQFPDLHSELNLSSLELGDSALYFCASSVEISNTEAFFGQGTRLTVV.

V and J are TRBV5-1 and TRBJ1-1; no definite D call. V was trimmed by 3 bases and J by 1 base, leaving 19 bases between them. This CDR3 contains 17 residues. Germline V gene sequence: CDR1 SGHRS, CDR2 YFSETQ. The CDR3 reads CASSSLGVDKPNTEAFF. The CDR3, as DNA: TGCGCCAGCAGCTCGCTTGGAGTCGACAAACCGAACACTGAAGCTTTCTTT. The entire variable domain, with the rest obtained from reference TRBV5-1 and TRBJ1-1, is as follows: KAGVTQTPRYLIKTRGQQVTLSCSPISGHRSVSWYQQTPGQGLQFLFEYFSETQRNKGNFPGRFSGRQFSNSRSEMNVSTLELGDSALYLCASSSLGVDKPNTEAFFGQGTRLTVV.

V is TRBV18 and J is TRBJ1-1; D might be TRBD1 (6 bases). Between the trimmed V and J ends, which lost 6 bases and 8 bases, there was a span of 16 bases. The CDR3 loop spans 13 amino acids. Germline V gives CDR1 KGHSH, CDR2 LQKENI. CDR3 bases: TGTGCCAGCTCCTCGGCCGGACAGACAGAAGCTTTCTTT. It encodes CASSSAGQTEAFF.

The V call is TRBV4-1, the J call TRBJ1-5; D is unclear. Germline V gene data show CDR1 as MGHRA and CDR2 as YSYEKL. The length of the CDR3 is 14 residues. The V gene lost 0 bases and the J gene lost 5 bases, with 8 bases spanning the gap. The CDR3 sequence is CASSQERGDQPQHF. The CDR3 DNA follows: TGCGCCAGCAGCCAAGAGCGGGGAGATCAGCCCCAGCATTTT.

J is TRBJ1-5 and V is TRBV19; no definite D call. CDR1 is LNHDA, CDR2 SQIVND, per germline (reference sequence). This CDR3 comprises 13 residues. The V end lost 5 bases, the J end lost 3 bases, and 8 bases lay between the germline ends. CDR3 amino acids: CASSPAVNQPQHF. CDR3 in DNA: TGTGCCAGTAGTCCCGCCGTCAATCAGCCCCAGCATTTT.

The chain recombines TRBV6-2 or TRBV6-3 with TRBJ2-7; D is unresolved. The germline V gene has CDR1 MNHEY and CDR2 SVGEGT. The CDR3 spans 17 residues. V was clipped by 2 bases and J by 5 bases, with 22 bases between them. CDR3 sequence (DNA): TGTGCCAGCAGTTACCGTCCGTCTGCAAGAAGGAACCACGAGCAGTACTTC. Protein sequence: CASSYRPSARRNHEQYF.

This chain uses TRBV18 with TRBJ1-5; TRBD1 might be the D (6 bases). The CDR3 runs to 16 residues. Trimming shortened V by 0 bases and J by 2 bases, and 11 bases separated the two germline ends. CDR1 is KGHSH, CDR2 LQKENI, per germline. The CDR3 region is CASSPPGAPGNQPQHF. In DNA, the CDR3 is TGTGCCAGCTCACCACCGGGGGCGCCTGGCAATCAGCCCCAGCATTTT. The complete variable domain, with remaining parts taken from reference TRBV18 and TRBJ1-5, reads NAGVMQNPRHLVRRRGQEARLRCSPMKGHSHVYWYRQLPEEGLKFMVYLQKENIIDESGMPKERFSAEFPKEGPSILRIQQVVRGDSAAYFCASSPPGAPGNQPQHFGDGTRLSIL.

This chain uses TRBV3-1 (or the pseudogene TRBV3-2) with TRBJ1-1; D gene uncertain. V gave up 5 bases and J gave up 2 bases, with 6 bases separating them. This CDR3 is 12 amino acids long. The V gene's germline CDR1 is LGHDT and CDR2 YNNKEL (reference sequence). The chain's CDR3 is CASSRVNTEAFF. The CDR3 DNA is TGTGCCAGCAGCAGGGTTAACACTGAAGCTTTCTTT.

J is TRBJ2-7 and V is TRBV2, with TRBD1 identical over 7 bases. This CDR3 spans 14 amino acids. The V gene end was trimmed by 3 bases and the J gene end by 2 bases; junction bases not matched to a gene: 4. The germline V gene encodes CDR1 SNHLY and CDR2 FYNNEI. For the CDR3, the DNA is TGTGCCAGCAGTGAGCGGCAGGGGGCCTACGAGCAGTACTTC. It codes for CASSERQGAYEQYF.

V usage is TRBV5-1 and J usage is TRBJ1-6; the match to TRBD1 covers 7 bases. This CDR3 comprises 18 residues. J was trimmed by 0 bases and V by 4 bases; bases with no gene match: 10. Germline-derived CDR1 and CDR2 are SGHRS and YFSETQ. For the CDR3, the DNA is TGCGCCAGCAGCAGGGACAGCGCGAAGAGCTCCTATAATTCACCCCTCCACTTT. It is translated as CASSRDSAKSSYNSPLHF.

This chain uses TRBV6-5 with TRBJ1-5, with D perhaps matching TRBD1 (5 bases). This CDR3 spans 14 amino acids. CDR1 is MNHEY, CDR2 SVGAGI, per germline. The ends were cut back, 5 bases at V and 2 bases at J, with 10 bases in the middle. The CDR3 region has the DNA TGTGCCAGCAGTACTGACAGAGGCAATCAGCCCCAGCATTTT. Its translation: CASSTDRGNQPQHF.

The chain joins TRBV12-3 or TRBV12-4 to TRBJ2-1, with D tentatively TRBD1 (6 bases). V lost 5 bases and J lost 12, with 17 bases in between. The CDR3 covers 13 residues. The CDR3 loop reads CASSPYTGNSQFF. In DNA, the CDR3 is TGTGCCAGCAGTCCCTATACAGGGAATTCGCAGTTCTTC.

The chain joins TRBV6-6 to TRBJ2-7, with D possibly TRBD1 on 5 matching bases. From germline, CDR1 is MNHNY and CDR2 SVGAGI (reference sequence). CDR3 size: 13 residues. V lost 5 bases and J lost 3, with 11 bases in between. CDR3 sequence reads: CASSKQDIYEQYF. Here the CDR3 DNA reads TGTGCCAGCAGTAAACAGGACATCTACGAGCAGTACTTC.

V gene TRBV6-6 combines with J gene TRBJ2-7; 7 bases map to TRBD1. Per germline, CDR1 MNHNY and CDR2 SVGAGI (reference sequence). There are 16 residues in the CDR3. J lost 5 bases, V lost 0 bases, and 10 bases had no gene match. CDR3 nucleotide sequence: TGTGCCAGCAGTTACTCGGACGACAGGGATCCCGACGAGCAGTACTTC. Amino acid sequence: CASSYSDDRDPDEQYF.

This chain uses TRBV4-2 with TRBJ1-5; D not certain. Between the trimmed V and J ends, which lost 0 bases and 1 base, there was a span of 22 bases. Germline assignment: CDR1 LGHNA and CDR2 YNFKEQ. The CDR3 spans 20 residues. This CDR3 is CASSQDTPQHLYPSNQPQHF. CDR3 bases: TGTGCCAGCAGCCAAGATACACCCCAACACCTATACCCGAGCAATCAGCCCCAGCATTTT.

Comment on this clone: Additional DNA sequences in this sample encode the identical CDR3. V gene TRBV2 combines with J gene TRBJ1-5; D remains ambiguous. The CDR3 runs to 12 residues. V lost 3 bases and J lost 0, with 0 bases in between. In germline, CDR1 is SNHLY, CDR2 FYNNEI. CDR3 sequence reads: CASSDSNQPQHF. The CDR3 nucleotides are TGTGCCAGCAGTGATAGCAATCAGCCCCAGCATTTT.

The chain joins TRBV7-9 to TRBJ2-7; weak D call: TRBD1 (6 bases). V was shortened by 5 bases and J by 5 bases, with 22 bases between the two germline ends. Germline-derived CDR1 and CDR2 are SEHNR and FQNEAQ (reference sequence). This CDR3 is built from 16 residues. CDR3 protein: CASSPGQNPAGDEQYF. CDR3 nucleotides: TGTGCCAGCAGCCCCGGACAGAACCCTGCCGGGGACGAGCAGTACTTC.

The rearrangement joins TRBV5-8 to TRBJ2-3, with 7 bases matching TRBD2. The CDR3 extends over 15 amino acids. Trimming cost V 1 base and J 1 base; bases outside gene matches: 3. The germline V gene has CDR1 SGHTS and CDR2 YDEGEE. CDR3 sequence (DNA): TGTGCCAGCAGCTTGTGGCTAGCGGGCACAGATACGCAGTATTTT. This encodes CASSLWLAGTDTQYF.

The chain has TRBV27 and TRBJ2-1, with a tentative D call TRBD1 (6 bases). The CDR3 is 16 residues long. Germline V gene data show CDR1 as MNHEY and CDR2 as SMNVEV (reference sequence). With 0 bases removed from V and 6 bases from J, the gap between germline ends came to 15 bases. The CDR3 DNA is TGTGCCAGCAGTTTATCGAGTGCAGGGGTGTTCAATGAGCAGTTCTTC. It encodes CASSLSSAGVFNEQFF.